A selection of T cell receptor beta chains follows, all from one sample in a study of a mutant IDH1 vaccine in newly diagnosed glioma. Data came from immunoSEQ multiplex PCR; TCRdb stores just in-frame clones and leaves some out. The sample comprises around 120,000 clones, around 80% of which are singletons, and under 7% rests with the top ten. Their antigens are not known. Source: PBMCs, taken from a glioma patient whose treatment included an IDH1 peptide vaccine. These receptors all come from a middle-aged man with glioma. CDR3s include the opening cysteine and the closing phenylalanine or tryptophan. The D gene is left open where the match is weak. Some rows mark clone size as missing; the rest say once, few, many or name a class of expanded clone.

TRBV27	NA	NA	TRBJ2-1	TGTGCCAGCAGCTTATCGGCGCAAAAAAACAATGAGCAGTTCTTC	CASSLSAQKNNEQFF
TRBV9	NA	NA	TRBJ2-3	TGTGCCAGCAGCGAGCACGGGAGCACAGATACGCAGTATTTT	CASSEHGSTDTQYF
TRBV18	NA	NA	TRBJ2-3	TGTGCCAGCTCACCGCAGGGACGCACAGATACGCAGTATTTT	CASSPQGRTDTQYF
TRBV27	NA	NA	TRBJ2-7	TGTGCCAGCAGTACTAGACTGGATTCCTACGAGCAGTACTTC	CASSTRLDSYEQYF
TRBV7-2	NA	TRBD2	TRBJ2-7	TGTGCCAGCAGCTTAGATACGGCGGGAGTTTACGAGCAGTACTTC	CASSLDTAGVYEQYF
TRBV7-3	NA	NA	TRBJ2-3	TGTGCCAGCAGCAGTAGCACTTCCACAGATACGCAGTATTTT	CASSSSTSTDTQYF
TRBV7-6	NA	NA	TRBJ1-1	TGTGCCAGCAGCTCAGGGGTTATCACTGAAGCTTTCTTT	CASSSGVITEAFF
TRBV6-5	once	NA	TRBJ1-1	TGTGCCAGCAGCAAAGGGGTGGGGAACACTGAAGCTTTCTTT	CASSKGVGNTEAFF
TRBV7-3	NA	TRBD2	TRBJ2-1	TGTGCCAGCAGCCCCACTGGGGGACTAGGGAGCTCCTACAATGAGCAGTTCTTC	CASSPTGGLGSSYNEQFF
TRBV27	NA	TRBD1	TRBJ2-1	TGTGCCAGCAGTTCCAGGACAGGGTTCAATGAGCAGTTCTTC	CASSSRTGFNEQFF
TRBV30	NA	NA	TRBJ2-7	TGTGCCACGGGGAGGGGGTACGAGCAGTACTTC	CATGRGYEQYF
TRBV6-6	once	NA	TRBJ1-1	TGTGCCAGCAGACCCGGAACTGAAGCTTTCTTT	CASRPGTEAFF
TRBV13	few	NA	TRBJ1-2	TGTGCCAGCAGTTCACGTATAGCGAACGGCTACACCTTC	CASSSRIANGYTF
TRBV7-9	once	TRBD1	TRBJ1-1	TGTGCCAGCAGCGAGACAGGGGGCACTGAAGCTTTCTTT	CASSETGGTEAFF
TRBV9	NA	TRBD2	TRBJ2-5	TGTGCCAGCAGCGCGGGCCGGGACGGGAGGAGAGAGACCCAGTACTTC	CASSAGRDGRRETQYF
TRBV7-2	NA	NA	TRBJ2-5	TGTGCCAGCAGCCCCTCCGGAGGAACAGAGACCCAGTACTTC	CASSPSGGTETQYF
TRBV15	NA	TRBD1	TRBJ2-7	TGTGCCACCAGCAGAGGTTTGATCGACAGGGGGCTCAACGAGCAGTACTTC	CATSRGLIDRGLNEQYF
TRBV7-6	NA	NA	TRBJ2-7	TGTGCCAGCAGCCTAACCCTGTCGGACGAGCAGTACTTC	CASSLTLSDEQYF
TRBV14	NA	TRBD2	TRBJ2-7	TGTGCCAGCAGCCAACCAGGGAGGGTATCCACCTACGAGCAGTACTTC	CASSQPGRVSTYEQYF
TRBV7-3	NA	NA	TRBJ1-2	TGTGCCACCCGGGGCTCTTTCGGCTACACCTTC	CATRGSFGYTF
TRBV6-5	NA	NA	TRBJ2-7	TGTGCCAGCAGTCTGGGCGGCCACGAGCAGTACTTC	CASSLGGHEQYF
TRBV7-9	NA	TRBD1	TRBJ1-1	TGTGCCAGCAGCCAAGACGTCGAACAGGGGGGCACTGAAGCTTTCTTT	CASSQDVEQGGTEAFF
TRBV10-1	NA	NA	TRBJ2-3	TGCGCCAGCAGTGAGTTGGATGGCACAGATACGCAGTATTTT	CASSELDGTDTQYF
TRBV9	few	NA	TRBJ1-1	TGTGCCAGCAGCCCTACGGAAGGCCTTGAAGCTTTCTTT	CASSPTEGLEAFF
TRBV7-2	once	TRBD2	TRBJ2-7	TGTGCCAGCAGCTTATTAAGCGGGAGGGGATCCTACGAGCAGTACTTC	CASSLLSGRGSYEQYF
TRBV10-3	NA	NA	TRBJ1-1	TGTGCCATCAGCAGGGACGGGAACACTGAAGCTTTCTTT	CAISRDGNTEAFF
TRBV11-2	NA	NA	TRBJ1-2	TGTGCCAGCAGCCTAGACATATTCGGCTACACCTTC	CASSLDIFGYTF
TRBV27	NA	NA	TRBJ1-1	TGTGCCAGCAGTTTGAGCAGGCAAGGGGGGCTGAACACTGAAGCTTTCTTT	CASSLSRQGGLNTEAFF
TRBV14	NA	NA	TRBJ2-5	TGTGCCAGCAGCCAAGACCCCTGGGGTAGACAAGAGACCCAGTACTTC	CASSQDPWGRQETQYF
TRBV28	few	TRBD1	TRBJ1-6	TGTGCCACCTCGGGGACAGGGAAGAGGTCACCCCTCCACTTT	CATSGTGKRSPLHF
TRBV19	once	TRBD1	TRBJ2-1	TGTGCCAGTAGTATCAAGTCGGGACAGGGAACCAATGAGCAGTTCTTC	CASSIKSGQGTNEQFF
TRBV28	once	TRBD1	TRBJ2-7	TGTGCCAGCAGTTTAAGCCCGACAGGGTTCAGCTACGAGCAGTACTTC	CASSLSPTGFSYEQYF
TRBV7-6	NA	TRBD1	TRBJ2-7	TGTGCCAGCAGCTCACGGACAGGGAGTGCCTACGAGCAGTACTTC	CASSSRTGSAYEQYF
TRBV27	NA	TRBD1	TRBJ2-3	TGTGCCAGCAGAGGACAGGGGGACATCCGAGGGACGCAGTATTTT	CASRGQGDIRGTQYF
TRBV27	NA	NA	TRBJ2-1	TGTGCCAGCAGTCCTGGTCTAGTCCTTCTGAATGAGCAGTTCTTC	CASSPGLVLLNEQFF
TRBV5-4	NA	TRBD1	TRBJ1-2	TGTGCCAGCAGCTTGGAGGACAGGGAGGGCTATGGCTACACCTTC	CASSLEDREGYGYTF
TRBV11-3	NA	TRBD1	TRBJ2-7	TGTGCCAGCAGCCTAGACAGGGGATACGAGCAGTACTTC	CASSLDRGYEQYF
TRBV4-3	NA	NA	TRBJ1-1	TGCGCCAGCAGCCAAGGGAAACAACGAGCTTTCTTT	CASSQGKQRAFF
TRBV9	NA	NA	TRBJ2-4	TGTGCCAGCAGCCCCGCGGGGATCGGAAACATTCAGTACTTC	CASSPAGIGNIQYF
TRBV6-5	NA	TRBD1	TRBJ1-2	TGTGCCAGCAGCTCGCGCCCGGGACAGTCACATGGCTACACCTTC	CASSSRPGQSHGYTF
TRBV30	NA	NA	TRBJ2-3	TGTGCCTGGAGTGTCAAGACGCAGTATTTT	CAWSVKTQYF